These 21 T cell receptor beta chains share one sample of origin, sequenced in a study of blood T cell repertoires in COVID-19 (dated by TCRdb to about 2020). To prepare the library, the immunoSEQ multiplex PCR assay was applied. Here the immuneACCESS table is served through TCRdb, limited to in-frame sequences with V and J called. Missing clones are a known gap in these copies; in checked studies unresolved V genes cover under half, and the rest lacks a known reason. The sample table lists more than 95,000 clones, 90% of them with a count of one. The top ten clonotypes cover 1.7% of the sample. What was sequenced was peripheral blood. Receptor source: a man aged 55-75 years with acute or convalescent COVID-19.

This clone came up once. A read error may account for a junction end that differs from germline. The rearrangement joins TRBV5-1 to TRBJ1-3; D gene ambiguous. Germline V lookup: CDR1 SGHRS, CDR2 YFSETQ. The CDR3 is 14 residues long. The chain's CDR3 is CVSSLAPSGNTIYF. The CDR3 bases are TGCGTCAGCAGCTTGGCTCCCTCTGGAAACACCATATATTTT.

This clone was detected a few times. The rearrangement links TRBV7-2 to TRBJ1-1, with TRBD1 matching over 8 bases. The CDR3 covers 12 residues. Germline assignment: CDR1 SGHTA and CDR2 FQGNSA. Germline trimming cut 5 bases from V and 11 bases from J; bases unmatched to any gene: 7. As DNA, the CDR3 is TGTGCCAGCAGCAGCGACAGGGGTTGGGCTTTCTTT. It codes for CASSSDRGWAFF.

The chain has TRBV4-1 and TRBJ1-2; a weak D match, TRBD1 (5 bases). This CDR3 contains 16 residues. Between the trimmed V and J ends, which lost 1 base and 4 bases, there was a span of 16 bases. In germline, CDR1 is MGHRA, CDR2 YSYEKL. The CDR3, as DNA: TGCGCCAGCAGCCAAGGATTTAAAGGGGTAGGCTATGGCTACACCTTC. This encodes CASSQGFKGVGYGYTF.

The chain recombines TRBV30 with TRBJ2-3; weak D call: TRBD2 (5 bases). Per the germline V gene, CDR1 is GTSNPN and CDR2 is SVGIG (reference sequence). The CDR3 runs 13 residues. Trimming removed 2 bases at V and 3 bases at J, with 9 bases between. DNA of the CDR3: TGTGCCTGGAGTAGGAGGTTAACAGATACGCAGTATTTT. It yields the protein CAWSRRLTDTQYF.

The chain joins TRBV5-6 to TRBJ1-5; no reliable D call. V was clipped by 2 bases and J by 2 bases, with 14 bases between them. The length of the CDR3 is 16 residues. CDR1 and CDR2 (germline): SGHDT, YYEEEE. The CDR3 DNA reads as TGTGCCAGCAGCTTACAGAGTACCTGGGGCAATCAGCCCCAGCATTTT. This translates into CASSLQSTWGNQPQHF.

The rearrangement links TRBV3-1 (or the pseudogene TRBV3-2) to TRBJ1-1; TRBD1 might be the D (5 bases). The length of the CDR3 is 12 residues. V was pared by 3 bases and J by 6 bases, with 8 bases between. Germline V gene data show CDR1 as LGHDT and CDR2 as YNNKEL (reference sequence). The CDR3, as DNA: TGTGCCAGCAGCCAGCAGGGATCTGAAGCTTTCTTT. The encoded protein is CASSQQGSEAFF.

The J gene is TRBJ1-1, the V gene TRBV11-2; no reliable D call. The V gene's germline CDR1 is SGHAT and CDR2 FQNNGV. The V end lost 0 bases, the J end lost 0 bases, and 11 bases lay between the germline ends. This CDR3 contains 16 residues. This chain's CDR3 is CASSLDRPQLNTEAFF. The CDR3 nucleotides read TGTGCCAGCAGCTTAGATCGGCCACAGCTGAACACTGAAGCTTTCTTT.

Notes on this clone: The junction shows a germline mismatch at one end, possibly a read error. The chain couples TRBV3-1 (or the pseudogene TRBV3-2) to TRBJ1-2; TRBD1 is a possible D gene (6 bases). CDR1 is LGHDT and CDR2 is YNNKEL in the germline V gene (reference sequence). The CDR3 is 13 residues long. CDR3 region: CASRQGRNYGYTF. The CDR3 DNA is TGTGCCAGCCGCCAGGGGAGAAACTATGGCTACACCTTC.

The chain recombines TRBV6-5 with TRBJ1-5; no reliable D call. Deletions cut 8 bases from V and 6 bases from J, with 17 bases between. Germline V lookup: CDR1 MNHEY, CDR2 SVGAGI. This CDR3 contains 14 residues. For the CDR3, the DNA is TGTGCCAGCCTCGAGGGTAGTTCAGGTCAGCCCCAGCATTTT. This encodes CASLEGSSGQPQHF.

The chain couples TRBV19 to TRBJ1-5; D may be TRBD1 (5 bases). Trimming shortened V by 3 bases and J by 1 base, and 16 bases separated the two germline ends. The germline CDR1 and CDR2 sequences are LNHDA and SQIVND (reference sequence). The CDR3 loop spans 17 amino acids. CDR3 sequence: CASSILGQGGSNQPQHF. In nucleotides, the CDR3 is TGTGCCAGTAGTATTTTAGGGCAGGGAGGGAGCAATCAGCCCCAGCATTTT. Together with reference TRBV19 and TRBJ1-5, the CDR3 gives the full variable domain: DGGITQSPKYLFRKEGQNVTLSCEQNLNHDAMYWYRQDPGQGLRLIYYSQIVNDFQKGDIAEGYSVSREKKESFPLTVTSAQKNPTAFYLCASSILGQGGSNQPQHFGDGTRLSIL.

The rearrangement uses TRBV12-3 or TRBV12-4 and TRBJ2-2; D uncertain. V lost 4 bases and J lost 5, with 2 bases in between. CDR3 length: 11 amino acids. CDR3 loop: CASSSTGELFF. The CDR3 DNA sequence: TGTGCCAGCAGTTCTACCGGGGAGCTGTTTTTT.

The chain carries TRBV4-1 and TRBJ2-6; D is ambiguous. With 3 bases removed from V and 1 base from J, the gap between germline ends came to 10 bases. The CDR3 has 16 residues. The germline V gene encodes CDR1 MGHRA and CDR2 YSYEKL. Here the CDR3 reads CASSHPSRSGANVLTF. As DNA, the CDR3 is TGCGCCAGCAGCCACCCTAGTAGGTCTGGGGCCAACGTCCTGACTTTC.

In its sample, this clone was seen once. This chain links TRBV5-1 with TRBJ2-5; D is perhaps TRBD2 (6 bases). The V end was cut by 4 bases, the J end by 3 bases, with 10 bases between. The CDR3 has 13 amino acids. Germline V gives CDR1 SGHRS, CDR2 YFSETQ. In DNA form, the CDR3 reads TGCGCCAGCAGCCTAGCGCCCGAAGAGACCCAGTACTTC. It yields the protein CASSLAPEETQYF.

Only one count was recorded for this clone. The CDR3 bases are TGTGCCAGCAGCTTAGCTGTCGGACAGGACGATGGCTACACCTTC. The encoded protein is CASSLAVGQDDGYTF. The V call is TRBV7-9, the J call TRBJ1-2; 7 nucleotides agree with TRBD1. CDR1 and CDR2 from the germline V gene are SEHNR and FQNEAQ (reference sequence). The CDR3 totals 15 residues. V was clipped by 0 bases and J by 6 bases; unmatched bases: 7.

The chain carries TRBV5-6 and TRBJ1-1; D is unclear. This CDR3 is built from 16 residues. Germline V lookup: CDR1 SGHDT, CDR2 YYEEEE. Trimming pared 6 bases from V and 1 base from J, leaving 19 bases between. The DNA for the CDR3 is TGTGCCAGCAACTTCTTTGGCCAAACACAGAACACTGAAGCTTTCTTT. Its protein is CASNFFGQTQNTEAFF.

CDR3 in amino acids: CASSLVRWGTYEQYF. DNA for the CDR3: TGTGCCAGCAGCTTAGTCCGGTGGGGCACCTACGAGCAGTACTTC. The chain joins TRBV7-2 to TRBJ2-7; a possible D gene is TRBD1 (5 bases). The CDR3 sequence is 15 residues long. Trimming pared 1 base from V and 2 bases from J, leaving 12 bases between. Germline assignment: CDR1 SGHTA and CDR2 FQGNSA.

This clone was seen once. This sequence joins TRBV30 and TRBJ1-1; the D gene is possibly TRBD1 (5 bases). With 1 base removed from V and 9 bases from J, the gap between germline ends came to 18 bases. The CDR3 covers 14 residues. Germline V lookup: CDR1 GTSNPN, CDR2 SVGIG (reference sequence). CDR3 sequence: CAWSAGGRAVKAFF. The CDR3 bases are TGTGCCTGGAGTGCCGGGGGTAGGGCAGTAAAAGCTTTCTTT.

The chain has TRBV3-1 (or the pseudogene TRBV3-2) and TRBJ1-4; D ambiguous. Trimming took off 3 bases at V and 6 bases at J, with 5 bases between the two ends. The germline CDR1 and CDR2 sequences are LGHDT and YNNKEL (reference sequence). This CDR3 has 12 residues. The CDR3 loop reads CASSQGDEKLFF. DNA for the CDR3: TGTGCCAGCAGCCAGGGAGATGAAAAACTGTTTTTT.

CDR3 protein: CATGQSSYNSPLHF. DNA of the CDR3: TGTGCCACCGGACAGAGCTCCTATAATTCACCCCTCCACTTT. The chain has TRBV19 and TRBJ1-6; D may be TRBD1 (6 bases). The germline CDR1 and CDR2 sequences are LNHDA and SQIVND (reference sequence). This CDR3 region has 14 residues. Trimming stripped 10 bases from V and 0 bases from J, with 10 bases between. Full variable domain (outside the CDR3, taken from reference TRBV19 and TRBJ1-6): DGGITQSPKYLFRKEGQNVTLSCEQNLNHDAMYWYRQDPGQGLRLIYYSQIVNDFQKGDIAEGYSVSREKKESFPLTVTSAQKNPTAFYLCATGQSSYNSPLHFGNGTRLTVT.

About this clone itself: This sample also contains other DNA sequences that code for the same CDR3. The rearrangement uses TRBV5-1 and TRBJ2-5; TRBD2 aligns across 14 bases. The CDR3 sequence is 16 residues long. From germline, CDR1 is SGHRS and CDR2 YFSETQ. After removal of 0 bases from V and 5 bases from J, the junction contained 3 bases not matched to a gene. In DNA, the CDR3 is TGCGCCAGCAGCTTGGGACTAGCGGGGGGGCCGGAGACCCAGTACTTC. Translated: CASSLGLAGGPETQYF. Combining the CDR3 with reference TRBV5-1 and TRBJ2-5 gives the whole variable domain KAGVTQTPRYLIKTRGQQVTLSCSPISGHRSVSWYQQTPGQGLQFLFEYFSETQRNKGNFPGRFSGRQFSNSRSEMNVSTLELGDSALYLCASSLGLAGGPETQYFGPGTRLLVL.

The chain's CDR3 is CASSEAWSGGAYEQYV. CDR3 coding DNA: TGTGCCAGCAGTGAAGCGTGGAGCGGGGGGGCCTACGAGCAGTACGTC. V and J are TRBV6-1 and TRBJ2-7, with 10 bases lining up with TRBD2. The CDR3 has 16 residues. With 0 bases clipped from V and 2 bases from J, the junction kept 4 bases outside the gene matches. Germline loops: CDR1 MNHNS, CDR2 SASEGT.